What follows are 7 T cell receptor beta chains derived from one specimen sequenced in a study of cytomegalovirus exposure and HLA in healthy donors. The PCR ran on 60 Vbeta and 13 Jbeta primers. Profiled with immunoSEQ multiplex PCR; TCRdb holds only in-frame clones, not every one. Of fewer than 250,000 clones listed, approximately 90% are singletons. The sequencing sample was made of PBMCs. The receptors come from a boy aged 2 to 9 in good health and CMV-seronegative.

In its sample, this clone was seen a few times. The chain combines TRBV28 with TRBJ1-3; TRBD1 is a possible D gene (5 bases). The CDR3 loop spans 15 amino acids. V lost 10 bases and J lost 2, with 18 bases in between. Per germline, CDR1 MDHEN and CDR2 SYDVKM. CDR3 sequence: CATRSRIGAGNTIYF. The CDR3 region has the DNA TGTGCCACCCGGTCCAGGATAGGGGCTGGAAACACCATATATTTT. The full variable domain, in which reference TRBV28 and TRBJ1-3 provide the parts outside the CDR3, is DVKVTQSSRYLVKRTGEKVFLECVQDMDHENMFWYRQDPGLGLRLIYFSYDVKMKEKGDIPEGYSVSREKKERFSLILESASTNQTSMYLCATRSRIGAGNTIYFGEGSWLTVV.

The genes are TRBV18 and TRBJ2-7; 7 nucleotides agree with TRBD2. The CDR3 totals 13 residues. Trimming removed 6 bases from V and 7 bases from J; junction bases left unmatched: 9. Germline CDR1 and CDR2: KGHSH and LQKENI. The CDR3 DNA is TGTGCCAGCTCCCCGGGACTATCCCTAGAGCAGTACTTC. Translated, it gives CASSPGLSLEQYF.

This chain joins TRBV28 and TRBJ2-1; the match to TRBD2 covers 11 bases. Germline V gives CDR1 MDHEN, CDR2 SYDVKM. The V gene end was trimmed by 10 bases and the J gene end by 7 bases; junction bases not matched to a gene: 9. CDR3 length: 14 amino acids. The CDR3 sequence is CATLLAGVGNEQFF. The DNA of the CDR3 is TGTGCCACCTTACTAGCGGGAGTCGGTAATGAGCAGTTCTTC. Based on the CDR3 plus reference TRBV28 and TRBJ2-1, the full variable domain is DVKVTQSSRYLVKRTGEKVFLECVQDMDHENMFWYRQDPGLGLRLIYFSYDVKMKEKGDIPEGYSVSREKKERFSLILESASTNQTSMYLCATLLAGVGNEQFFGPGTRLTVL.

V is TRBV18 and J is TRBJ1-2, with 12 bases that match TRBD1. Per the germline V gene, CDR1 is KGHSH and CDR2 is LQKENI. J gave up 3 bases and V 5 bases, and 7 bases lay outside the gene matches. The CDR3 is 16 amino acids. This CDR3 reads CASSSGTGGADYGYTF. The CDR3 DNA is TGTGCCAGCTCATCCGGGACAGGGGGCGCCGACTATGGCTACACCTTC.

This sequence joins TRBV4-2 and TRBJ2-1, with 8 bases lining up with TRBD2. CDR1 and CDR2 from the germline V gene are LGHNA and YNFKEQ. The junction had 13 bases not matched to a gene; V was cut back by 0 bases and J by 3 bases. The CDR3 spans 19 residues. The CDR3 DNA follows: TGTGCCAGCAGCCAAGATTTGATAGCGGGATGGGGGGACTACAATGAGCAGTTCTTC. Translated, it gives CASSQDLIAGWGDYNEQFF.

The CDR3: CAIPLGFGGYGYTF. CDR3 nucleotides: TGTGCCATCCCGCTTGGCTTTGGTGGCTATGGCTACACCTTC. The chain employs TRBV6-1 and TRBJ1-2; D remains ambiguous. The CDR3 consists of 14 residues. Trimming shortened V by 10 bases and J by 4 bases, and 19 bases separated the two germline ends. CDR1 and CDR2 (germline): MNHNS, SASEGT.

This sequence joins TRBV9 and TRBJ2-7, with D unclear. The V end was cut by 4 bases, the J end by 3 bases, with 11 bases between. CDR3 size: 13 residues. Germline V gives CDR1 SGDLS, CDR2 YYNGEE. The CDR3: CASSPSSVYEQYF. The CDR3 DNA reads as TGTGCCAGCAGCCCCTCCAGCGTCTACGAGCAGTACTTC.